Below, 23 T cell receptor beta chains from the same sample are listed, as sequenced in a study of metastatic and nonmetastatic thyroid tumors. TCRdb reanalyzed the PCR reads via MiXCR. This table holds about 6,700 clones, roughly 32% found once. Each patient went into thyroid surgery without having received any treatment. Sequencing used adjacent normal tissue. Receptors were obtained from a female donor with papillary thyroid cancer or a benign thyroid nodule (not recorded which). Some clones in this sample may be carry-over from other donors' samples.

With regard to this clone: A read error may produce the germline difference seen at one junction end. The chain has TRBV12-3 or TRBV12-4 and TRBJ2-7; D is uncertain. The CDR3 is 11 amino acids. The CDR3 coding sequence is TGTAACAGCACCCTCACGGCGGAGCAGCACTTC. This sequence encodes CNSTLTAEQHF.

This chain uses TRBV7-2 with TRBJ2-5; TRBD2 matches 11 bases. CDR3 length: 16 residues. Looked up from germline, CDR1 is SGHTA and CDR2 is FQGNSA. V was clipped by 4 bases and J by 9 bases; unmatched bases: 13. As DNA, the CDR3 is TGTGCCAGCAGCTCAGAGTCTAGCGGGGGGCCAGCGTCCCAGTACTTC. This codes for CASSSESSGGPASQYF.

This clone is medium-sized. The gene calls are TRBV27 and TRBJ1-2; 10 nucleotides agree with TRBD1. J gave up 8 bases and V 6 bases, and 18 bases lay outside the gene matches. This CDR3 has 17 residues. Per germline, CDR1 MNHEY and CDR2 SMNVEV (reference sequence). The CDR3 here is CASRPENPGTGVLGYTF. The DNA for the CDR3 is TGTGCCAGCAGACCGGAAAATCCCGGGACAGGGGTCCTCGGCTACACCTTC.

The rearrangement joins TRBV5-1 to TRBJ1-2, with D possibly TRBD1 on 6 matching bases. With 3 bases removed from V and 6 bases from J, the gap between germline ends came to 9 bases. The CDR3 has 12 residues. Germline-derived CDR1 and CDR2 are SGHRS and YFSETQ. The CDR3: CASSSGGHGYTF. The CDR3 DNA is TGCGCCAGCAGCTCGGGGGGCCATGGCTACACCTTC.

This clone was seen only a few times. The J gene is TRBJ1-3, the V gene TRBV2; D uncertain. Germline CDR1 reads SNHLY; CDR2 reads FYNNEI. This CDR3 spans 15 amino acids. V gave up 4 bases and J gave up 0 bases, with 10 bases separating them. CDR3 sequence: CASSGQAFSGNTIYF. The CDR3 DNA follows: TGTGCCAGCAGTGGGCAGGCCTTCTCTGGAAACACCATATATTTT.

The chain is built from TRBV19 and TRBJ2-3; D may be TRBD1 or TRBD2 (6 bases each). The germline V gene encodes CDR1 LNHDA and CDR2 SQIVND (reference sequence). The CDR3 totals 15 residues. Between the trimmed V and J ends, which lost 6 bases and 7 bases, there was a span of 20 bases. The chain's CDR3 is CASRTGAGLLHTQYF. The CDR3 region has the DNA TGTGCCAGTAGGACGGGGGCGGGCCTTTTACATACGCAGTATTTT.

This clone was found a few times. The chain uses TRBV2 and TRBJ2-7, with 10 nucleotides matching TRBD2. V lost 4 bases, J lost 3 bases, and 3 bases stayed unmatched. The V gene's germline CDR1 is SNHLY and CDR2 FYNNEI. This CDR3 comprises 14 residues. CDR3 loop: CASSGVAGGYEQYF. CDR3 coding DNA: TGTGCCAGCAGTGGGGTAGCGGGAGGCTACGAGCAGTACTTC.

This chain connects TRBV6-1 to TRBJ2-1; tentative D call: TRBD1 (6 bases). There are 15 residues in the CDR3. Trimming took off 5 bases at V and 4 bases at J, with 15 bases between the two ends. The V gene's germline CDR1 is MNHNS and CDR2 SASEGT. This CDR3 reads CASSPQGSGYNEQFF. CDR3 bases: TGTGCCAGCAGTCCACAGGGAAGCGGATACAATGAGCAGTTCTTC.

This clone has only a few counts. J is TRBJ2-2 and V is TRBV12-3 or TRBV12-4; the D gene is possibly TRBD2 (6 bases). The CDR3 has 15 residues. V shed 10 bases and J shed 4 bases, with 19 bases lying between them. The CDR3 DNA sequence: TGTGCCATCAAGTTAGCGCGGGGCGGCACCGGGGAGCTGTTTTTT. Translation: CAIKLARGGTGELFF.

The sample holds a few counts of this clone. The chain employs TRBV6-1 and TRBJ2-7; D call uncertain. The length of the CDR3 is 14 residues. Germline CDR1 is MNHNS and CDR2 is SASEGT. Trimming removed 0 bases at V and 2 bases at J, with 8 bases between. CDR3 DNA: TGTGCCAGCAGTGAAGCTTTCATTACCTACGAGCAGTACTTC. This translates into CASSEAFITYEQYF.

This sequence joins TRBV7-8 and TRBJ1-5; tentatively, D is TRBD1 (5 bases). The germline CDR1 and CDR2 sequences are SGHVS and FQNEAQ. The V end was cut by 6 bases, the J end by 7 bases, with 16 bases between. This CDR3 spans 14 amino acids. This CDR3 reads CASSYRQGDQPQHF. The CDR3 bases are TGTGCCAGCAGTTACCGGCAGGGAGACCAGCCCCAGCATTTT.

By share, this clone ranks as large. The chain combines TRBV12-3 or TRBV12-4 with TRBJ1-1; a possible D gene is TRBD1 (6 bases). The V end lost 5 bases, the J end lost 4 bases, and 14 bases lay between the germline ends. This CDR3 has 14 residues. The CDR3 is CASSKQGGGTEAFF. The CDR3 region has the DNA TGTGCCAGCAGTAAACAGGGAGGAGGCACTGAAGCTTTCTTT.

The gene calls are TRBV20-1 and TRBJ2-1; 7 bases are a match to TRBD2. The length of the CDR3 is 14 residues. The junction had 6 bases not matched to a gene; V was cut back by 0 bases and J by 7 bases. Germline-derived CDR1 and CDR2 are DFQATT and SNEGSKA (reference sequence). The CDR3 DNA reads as TGCAGTGCTAGAGATAGCGGGTTAGGAAATGAGCAGTTCTTC. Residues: CSARDSGLGNEQFF.

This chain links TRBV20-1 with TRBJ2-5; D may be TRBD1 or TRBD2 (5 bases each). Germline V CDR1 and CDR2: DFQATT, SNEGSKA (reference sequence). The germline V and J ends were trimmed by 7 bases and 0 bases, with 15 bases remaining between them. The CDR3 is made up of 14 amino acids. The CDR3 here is CSGGLAYYQETQYF. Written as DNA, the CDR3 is TGCAGTGGGGGGTTAGCGTATTACCAAGAGACCCAGTACTTC.

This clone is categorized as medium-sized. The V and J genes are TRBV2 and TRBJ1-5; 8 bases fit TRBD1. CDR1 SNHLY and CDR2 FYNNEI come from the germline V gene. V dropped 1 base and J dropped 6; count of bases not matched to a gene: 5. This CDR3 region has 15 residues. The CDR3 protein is CASSEGTGSGQPQHF. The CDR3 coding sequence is TGTGCCAGCAGTGAAGGGACAGGGTCTGGTCAGCCCCAGCATTTT.

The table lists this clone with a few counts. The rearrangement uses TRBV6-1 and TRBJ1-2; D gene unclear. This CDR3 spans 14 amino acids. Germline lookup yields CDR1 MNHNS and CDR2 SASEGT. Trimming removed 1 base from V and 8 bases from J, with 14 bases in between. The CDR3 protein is CASSEEVRSKGYTF. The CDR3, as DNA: TGTGCCAGCAGTGAAGAGGTCAGGTCGAAGGGCTACACCTTC.

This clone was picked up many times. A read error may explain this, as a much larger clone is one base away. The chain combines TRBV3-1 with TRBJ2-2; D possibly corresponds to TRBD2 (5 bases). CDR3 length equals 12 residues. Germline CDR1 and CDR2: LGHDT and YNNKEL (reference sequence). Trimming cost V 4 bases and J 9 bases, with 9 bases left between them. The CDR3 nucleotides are TGTGCCAGCAGCCGAGCCGGGAGGGAGCTGTTTTTT. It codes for CASSRAGRELFF.

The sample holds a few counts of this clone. CDR3 sequence: CASSESPDSPLHF. CDR3 DNA: TGCGCCAGCAGTGAGTCCCCAGATTCACCCCTCCACTTT. The gene calls are TRBV10-2 and TRBJ1-6; D remains ambiguous. V was clipped by 0 bases and J by 8 bases, with 5 bases between them. The CDR3 is 13 residues long. Germline assignment: CDR1 WSHSY and CDR2 SAAADI.

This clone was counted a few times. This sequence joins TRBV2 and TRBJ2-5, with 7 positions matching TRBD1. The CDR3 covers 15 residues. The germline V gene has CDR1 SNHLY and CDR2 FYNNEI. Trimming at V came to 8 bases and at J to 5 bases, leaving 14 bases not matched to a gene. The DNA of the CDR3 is TGTGCCAGCGGTGCCATCCGTGACAGGGTCGAGACCCAGTACTTC. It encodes CASGAIRDRVETQYF.

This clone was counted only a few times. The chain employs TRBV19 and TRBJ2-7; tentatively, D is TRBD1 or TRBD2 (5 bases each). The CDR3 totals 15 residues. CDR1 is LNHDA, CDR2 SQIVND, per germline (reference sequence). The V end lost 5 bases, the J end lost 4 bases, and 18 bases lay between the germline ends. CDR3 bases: TGTGCCAGTAGTCCCGTCGAGGGCAGGGAATACGAGCAGTACTTC. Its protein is CASSPVEGREYEQYF.

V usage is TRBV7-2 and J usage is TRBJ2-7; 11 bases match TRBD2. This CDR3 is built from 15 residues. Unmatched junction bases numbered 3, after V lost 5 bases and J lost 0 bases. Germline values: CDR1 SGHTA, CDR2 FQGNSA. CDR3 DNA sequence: TGTGCCAGCAGCCTGGGACTAGCGGTCTCCTACGAGCAGTACTTC. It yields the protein CASSLGLAVSYEQYF.

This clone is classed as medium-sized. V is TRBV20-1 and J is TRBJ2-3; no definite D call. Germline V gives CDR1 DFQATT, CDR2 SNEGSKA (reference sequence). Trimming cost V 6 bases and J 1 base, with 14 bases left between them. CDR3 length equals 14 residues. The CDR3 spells CSAVSASGTDTQYF. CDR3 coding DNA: TGCAGTGCCGTGTCTGCCTCCGGCACAGATACGCAGTATTTT.

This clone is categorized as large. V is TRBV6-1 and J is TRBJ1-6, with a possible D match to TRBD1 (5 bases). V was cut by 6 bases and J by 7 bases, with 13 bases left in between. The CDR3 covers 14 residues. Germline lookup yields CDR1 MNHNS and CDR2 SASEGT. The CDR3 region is CASSPGTTNSPLHF. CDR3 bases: TGTGCCAGCAGCCCCGGGACGACGAATTCACCCCTCCACTTT.